One and the same sample provided the 5 T cell receptor beta chains below, sequenced in a study of cytomegalovirus exposure and HLA in healthy donors (dated by TCRdb to about 2017). Libraries were made using the immunoSEQ multiplex PCR assay. A mixture of 60 forward primers for TCR Vbeta segments and 13 reverse primers for TCR Jbeta segments was used in the multiplex PCR. TCRdb provides this immuneACCESS table in a form limited to in-frame rearrangements. Some clones are lacking; in checked studies, under half of them reflect an unresolved V gene, and why the rest are absent is not known. The sample table shows under 200,000 clones, and around 80% are seen once. Roughly 0.76% of the sample is taken by the ten largest. Sequencing was performed on PBMCs. The receptors derive from a woman aged 40 to 49 in good health and CMV-seronegative.

In its sample, this clone was seen a few times. The CDR3 nucleotides read TGTGCCAGCAGCCAAGAGTGGGCAGGGGGAGTCTATGGCTACACCTTC. It codes for CASSQEWAGGVYGYTF. The chain combines TRBV14 with TRBJ1-2, with 7 bases identical to TRBD1. The CDR3 extends over 16 amino acids. Germline V gene lookup returns CDR1 SGHDN and CDR2 FVKESK. With V trimmed by 0 bases and J by 4 bases, 8 bases remained unmatched.

This sequence joins TRBV2 and TRBJ2-3, with D perhaps TRBD2 (6 bases). V was trimmed by 5 bases and J by 1 base, leaving 19 bases between them. This CDR3 has 17 residues. Germline CDR1 reads SNHLY; CDR2 reads FYNNEI. Written as DNA, the CDR3 is TGTGCCAGCAGTCCCCTCCTAACTAGCCTCGGCACAGATACGCAGTATTTT. Translating gives CASSPLLTSLGTDTQYF.

The chain has TRBV5-1 and TRBJ2-5; D gene uncertain. Germline assignment: CDR1 SGHRS and CDR2 YFSETQ. V lost 2 bases to trimming and J lost 2 bases, with 4 bases between them. The CDR3 has 12 residues. The CDR3 is CASSFLQETQYF. The DNA of the CDR3 is TGCGCCAGCAGCTTCTTACAAGAGACCCAGTACTTC. The complete variable domain, with remaining parts taken from reference TRBV5-1 and TRBJ2-5, reads KAGVTQTPRYLIKTRGQQVTLSCSPISGHRSVSWYQQTPGQGLQFLFEYFSETQRNKGNFPGRFSGRQFSNSRSEMNVSTLELGDSALYLCASSFLQETQYFGPGTRLLVL.

The genes are TRBV11-2 and TRBJ2-2, with 9 bases aligning to TRBD1. CDR3 size: 15 residues. V lost 5 bases to trimming and J lost 7 bases; unmatched junction nucleotides: 8. CDR1 and CDR2 from the germline V gene are SGHAT and FQNNGV. The CDR3 sequence is CASSRRTGDHGELFF. In DNA form, the CDR3 reads TGTGCCAGCAGCCGGAGGACAGGGGATCACGGGGAGCTGTTTTTT.

CDR3 sequence reads: CATARQGVDEQFF. The CDR3 nucleotides read TGTGCCACCGCCCGACAAGGGGTCGATGAGCAGTTCTTC. The genes are TRBV2 and TRBJ2-1; a possible D gene is TRBD1 (5 bases). The CDR3 covers 13 residues. The ends were cut back, 10 bases at V and 8 bases at J, with 18 bases in the middle. The V gene's germline CDR1 is SNHLY and CDR2 FYNNEI.